The source of this T cell receptor beta chain is a study of PD-1 and CTLA-4 blockade in melanoma. This clone was seen only once. The protocol was immunoSEQ multiplex PCR, while the TCRdb copy is restricted to in-frame clones and leaves out a portion. The sample holds almost 30,000 clones, about 88% seen once. Sequencing used CD8+ T cells from peripheral blood, obtained before anti-PD-1 treatment. The clonotype comes from a human donor with melanoma.

The CDR3 DNA sequence: TGTGCCATCAGTGCCAGTACGGGCAGGGACTTCTACGAGCAGTACTTC. It translates to CAISASTGRDFYEQYF. V is TRBV10-3 and J is TRBJ2-7, with D possibly TRBD2 on 6 matching bases. Germline loops: CDR1 ENHRY, CDR2 SYGVKD. The CDR3 runs to 16 residues. V was trimmed by 4 bases and J by 3 bases, leaving 19 bases between them.